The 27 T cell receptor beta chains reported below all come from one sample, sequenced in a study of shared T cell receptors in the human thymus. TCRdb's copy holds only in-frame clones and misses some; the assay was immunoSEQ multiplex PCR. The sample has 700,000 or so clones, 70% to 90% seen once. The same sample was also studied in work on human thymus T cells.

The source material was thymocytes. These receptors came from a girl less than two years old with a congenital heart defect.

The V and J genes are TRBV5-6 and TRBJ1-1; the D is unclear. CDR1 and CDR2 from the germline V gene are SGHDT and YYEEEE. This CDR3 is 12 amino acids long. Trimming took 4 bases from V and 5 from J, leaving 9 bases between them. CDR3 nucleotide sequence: TGTGCCAGCAGCAGAGGGTGGACTGAAGCTTTCTTT. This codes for CASSRGWTEAFF. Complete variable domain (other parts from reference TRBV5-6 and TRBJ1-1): DAGVTQSPTHLIKTRGQQVTLRCSPKSGHDTVSWYQQALGQGPQFIFQYYEEEERQRGNFPDRFSGHQFPNYSSELNVNALLLGDSALYLCASSRGWTEAFFGQGTRLTVV.

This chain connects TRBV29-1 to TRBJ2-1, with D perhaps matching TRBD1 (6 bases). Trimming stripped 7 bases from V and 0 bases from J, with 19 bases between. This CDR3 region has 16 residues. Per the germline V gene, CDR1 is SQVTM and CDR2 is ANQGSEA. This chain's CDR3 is CSAPPTGSSSYNEQFF. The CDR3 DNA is TGCAGCGCACCTCCGACAGGTTCAAGCTCCTACAATGAGCAGTTCTTC.

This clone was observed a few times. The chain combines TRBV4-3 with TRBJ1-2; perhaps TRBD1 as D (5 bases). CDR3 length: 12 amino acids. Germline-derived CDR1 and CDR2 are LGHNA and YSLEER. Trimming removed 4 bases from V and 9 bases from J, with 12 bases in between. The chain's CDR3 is CASSRGDSRYTF. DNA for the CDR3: TGCGCCAGCAGCCGAGGAGACAGTCGCTACACCTTC.

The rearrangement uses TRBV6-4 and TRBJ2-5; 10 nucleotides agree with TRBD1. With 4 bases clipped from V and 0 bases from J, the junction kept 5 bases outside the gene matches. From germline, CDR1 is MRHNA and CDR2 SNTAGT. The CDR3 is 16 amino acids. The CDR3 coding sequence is TGTGCCAGCAGTGGCCCCGGGACAGGGGACCAAGAGACCCAGTACTTC. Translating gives CASSGPGTGDQETQYF.

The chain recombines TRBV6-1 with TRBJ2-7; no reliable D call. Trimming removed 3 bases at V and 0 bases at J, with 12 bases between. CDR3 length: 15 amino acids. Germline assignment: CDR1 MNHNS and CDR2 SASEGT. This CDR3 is CASSDCGWSSYEQYF. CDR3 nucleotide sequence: TGTGCCAGCAGTGACTGTGGGTGGAGCTCCTACGAGCAGTACTTC.

The CDR3 nucleotides read TGTGCCAGCAGCTTAATGGCTAGCGGGGTTTATCCTAGTAAGCAGTACTTC. Its protein is CASSLMASGVYPSKQYF. This rearrangement joins TRBV11-2 to TRBJ2-7, with TRBD2 matching over 9 bases. The V segment lost 2 bases and the J segment 8 bases; nucleotides outside the gene matches: 16. CDR3 length equals 17 residues. The V gene's germline CDR1 is SGHAT and CDR2 FQNNGV.

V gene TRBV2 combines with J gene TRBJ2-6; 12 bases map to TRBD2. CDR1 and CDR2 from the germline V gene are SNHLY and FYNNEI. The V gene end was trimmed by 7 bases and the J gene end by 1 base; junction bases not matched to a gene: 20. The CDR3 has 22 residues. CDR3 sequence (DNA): TGTGCCAGCACCGGCCCGATAGGGTCTAGCGGGGGGGAAACGTCTGGGGCCAACGTCCTGACTTTC. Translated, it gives CASTGPIGSSGGETSGANVLTF.

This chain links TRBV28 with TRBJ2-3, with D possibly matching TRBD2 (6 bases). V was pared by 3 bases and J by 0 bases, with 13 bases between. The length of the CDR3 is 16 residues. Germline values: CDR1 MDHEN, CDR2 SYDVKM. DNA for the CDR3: TGTGCCAGCAGTTTGCGGGGTCAGGGTAGCACAGATACGCAGTATTTT. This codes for CASSLRGQGSTDTQYF.

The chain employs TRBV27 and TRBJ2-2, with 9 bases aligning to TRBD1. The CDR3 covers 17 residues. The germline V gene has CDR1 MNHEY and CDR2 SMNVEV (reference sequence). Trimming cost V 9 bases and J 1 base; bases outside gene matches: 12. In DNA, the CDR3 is TGTGCCAGTAAGCAGCGTAGGGACAGGGAGAACACCGGGGAGCTGTTTTTT. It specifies CASKQRRDRENTGELFF.

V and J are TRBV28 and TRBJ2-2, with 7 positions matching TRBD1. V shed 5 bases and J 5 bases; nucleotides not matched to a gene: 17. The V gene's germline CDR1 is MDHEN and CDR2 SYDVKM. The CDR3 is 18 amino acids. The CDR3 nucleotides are TGTGCCAGCAGTCCTGGCCAAAACAGGGGTGGTGTGACCGGGGAGCTGTTTTTT. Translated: CASSPGQNRGGVTGELFF.

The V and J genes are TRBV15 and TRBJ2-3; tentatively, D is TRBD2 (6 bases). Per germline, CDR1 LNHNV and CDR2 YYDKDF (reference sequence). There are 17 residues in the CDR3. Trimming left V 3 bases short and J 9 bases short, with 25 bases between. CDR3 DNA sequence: TGTGCCACCAGCAGGGGTACTAGCTTTGAGGATTATGGCACGCAGTATTTT. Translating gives CATSRGTSFEDYGTQYF.

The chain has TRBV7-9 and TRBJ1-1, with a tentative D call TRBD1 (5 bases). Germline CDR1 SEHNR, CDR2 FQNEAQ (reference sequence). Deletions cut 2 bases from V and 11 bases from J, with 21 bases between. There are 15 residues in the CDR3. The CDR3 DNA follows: TGTGCCAGCAGCTTAACCTACGCAGGGTCGAGACAGGCTTTCTTT. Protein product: CASSLTYAGSRQAFF.

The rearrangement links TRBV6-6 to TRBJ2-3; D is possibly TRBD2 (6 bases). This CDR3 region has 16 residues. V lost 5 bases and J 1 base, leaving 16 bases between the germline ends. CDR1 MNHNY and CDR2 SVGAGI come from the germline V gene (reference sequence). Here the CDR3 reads CASSLVGRGGTDTQYF. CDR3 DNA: TGTGCCAGCAGTCTAGTGGGGCGGGGAGGCACAGATACGCAGTATTTT.

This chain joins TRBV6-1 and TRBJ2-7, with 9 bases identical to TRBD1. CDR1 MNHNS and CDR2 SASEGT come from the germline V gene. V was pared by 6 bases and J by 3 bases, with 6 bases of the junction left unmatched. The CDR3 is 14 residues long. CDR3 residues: CASSTGTGLYEQYF. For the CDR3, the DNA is TGTGCCAGCAGCACCGGGACAGGGCTCTACGAGCAGTACTTC.

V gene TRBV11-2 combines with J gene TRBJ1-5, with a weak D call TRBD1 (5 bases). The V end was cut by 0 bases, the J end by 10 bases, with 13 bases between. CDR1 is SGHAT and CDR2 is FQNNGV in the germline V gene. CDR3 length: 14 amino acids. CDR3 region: CASSLDPRGYPQHF. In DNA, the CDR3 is TGTGCCAGCAGCTTAGATCCCCGGGGGTACCCCCAGCATTTT.

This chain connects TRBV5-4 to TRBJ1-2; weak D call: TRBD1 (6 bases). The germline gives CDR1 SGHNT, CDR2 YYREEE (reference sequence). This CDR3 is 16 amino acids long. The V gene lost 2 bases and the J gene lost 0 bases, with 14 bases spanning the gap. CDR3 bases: TGTGCCAGCAGCTTTAGGGGTCAGGGGACTAACTATGGCTACACCTTC. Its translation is CASSFRGQGTNYGYTF.

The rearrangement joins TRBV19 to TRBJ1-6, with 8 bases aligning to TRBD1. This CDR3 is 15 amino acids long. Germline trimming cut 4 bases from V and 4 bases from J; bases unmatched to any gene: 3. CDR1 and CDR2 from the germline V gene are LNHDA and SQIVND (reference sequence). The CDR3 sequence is CASSNRGTYNSPLHF. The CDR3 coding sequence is TGTGCCAGTAGTAACAGGGGGACTTATAATTCACCCCTCCACTTT.

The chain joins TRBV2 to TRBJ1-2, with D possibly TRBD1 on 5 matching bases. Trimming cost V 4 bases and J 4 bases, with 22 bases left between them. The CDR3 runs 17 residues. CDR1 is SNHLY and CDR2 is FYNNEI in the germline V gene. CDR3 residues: CASSVPNQQEKSYGYTF. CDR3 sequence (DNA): TGTGCCAGCAGTGTCCCTAATCAACAGGAGAAGAGCTATGGCTACACCTTC.

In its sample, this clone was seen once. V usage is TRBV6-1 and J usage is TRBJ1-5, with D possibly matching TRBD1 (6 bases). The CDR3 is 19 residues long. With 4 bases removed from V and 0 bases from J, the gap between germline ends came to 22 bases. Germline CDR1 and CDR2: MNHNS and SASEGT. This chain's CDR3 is CASSVEGGAVVYSNQPQHF. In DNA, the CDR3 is TGTGCCAGCAGTGTGGAGGGGGGGGCGGTGGTTTATAGCAATCAGCCCCAGCATTTT.

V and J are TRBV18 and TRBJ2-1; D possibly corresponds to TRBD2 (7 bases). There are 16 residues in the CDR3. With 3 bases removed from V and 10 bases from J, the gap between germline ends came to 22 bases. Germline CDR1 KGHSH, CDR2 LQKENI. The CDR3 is CASSPLWGGPAGEQFF. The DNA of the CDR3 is TGTGCCAGCTCACCTCTCTGGGGGGGCCCCGCGGGCGAGCAGTTCTTC.

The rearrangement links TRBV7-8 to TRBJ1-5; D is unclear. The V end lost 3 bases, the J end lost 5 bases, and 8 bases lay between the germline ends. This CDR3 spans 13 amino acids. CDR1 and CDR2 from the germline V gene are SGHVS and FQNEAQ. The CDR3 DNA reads TGTGCCAGCAGCTTTCAGGATTATCAGCCCCAGCATTTT. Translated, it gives CASSFQDYQPQHF.

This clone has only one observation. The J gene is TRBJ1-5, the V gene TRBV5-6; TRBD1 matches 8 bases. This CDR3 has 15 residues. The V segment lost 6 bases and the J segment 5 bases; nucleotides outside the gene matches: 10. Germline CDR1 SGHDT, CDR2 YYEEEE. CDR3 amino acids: CASTGGGTGDQPQHF. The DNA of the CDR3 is TGTGCCAGCACGGGGGGCGGGACAGGCGATCAGCCCCAGCATTTT. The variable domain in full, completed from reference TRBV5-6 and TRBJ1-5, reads DAGVTQSPTHLIKTRGQQVTLRCSPKSGHDTVSWYQQALGQGPQFIFQYYEEEERQRGNFPDRFSGHQFPNYSSELNVNALLLGDSALYLCASTGGGTGDQPQHFGDGTRLSIL.

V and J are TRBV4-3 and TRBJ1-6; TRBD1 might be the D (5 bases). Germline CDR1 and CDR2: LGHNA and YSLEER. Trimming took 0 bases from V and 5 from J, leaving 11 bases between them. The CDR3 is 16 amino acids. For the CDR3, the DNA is TGCGCCAGCAGCCAAGAGGAGAGACAGAATAATTCACCCCTCCACTTT. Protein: CASSQEERQNNSPLHF.

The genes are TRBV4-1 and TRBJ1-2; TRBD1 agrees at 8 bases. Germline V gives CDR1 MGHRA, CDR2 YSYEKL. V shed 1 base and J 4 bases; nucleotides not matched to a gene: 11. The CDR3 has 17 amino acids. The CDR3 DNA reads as TGCGCCAGCAGCCAAGCGAGCCAGGGGGCAATTGGCTATGGCTACACCTTC. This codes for CASSQASQGAIGYGYTF.

The CDR3 DNA reads as TGCGCCAGCAGCCAAGAGAAGGGCAGACAGGGAGATAATTCACCCCTCCACTTT. Protein product: CASSQEKGRQGDNSPLHF. The V gene is TRBV4-1, the J gene TRBJ1-6; 7 positions match TRBD1. The V gene's germline CDR1 is MGHRA and CDR2 YSYEKL. The CDR3 consists of 18 residues. Trimming at V came to 0 bases and at J to 5 bases, leaving 10 bases not matched to a gene.

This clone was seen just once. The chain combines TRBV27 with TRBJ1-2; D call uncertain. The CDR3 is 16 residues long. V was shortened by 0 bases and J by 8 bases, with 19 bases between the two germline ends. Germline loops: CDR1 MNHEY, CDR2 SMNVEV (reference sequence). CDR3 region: CASSLSLRSSPSGYTF. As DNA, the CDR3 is TGTGCCAGCAGTTTATCCCTTCGGAGCAGTCCCAGCGGCTACACCTTC.

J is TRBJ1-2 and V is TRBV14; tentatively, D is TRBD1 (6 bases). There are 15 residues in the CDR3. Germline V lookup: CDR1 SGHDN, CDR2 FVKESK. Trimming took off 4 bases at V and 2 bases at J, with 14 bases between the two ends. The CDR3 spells CASSPRGRGNYGYTF. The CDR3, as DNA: TGTGCCAGCAGCCCTAGGGGGAGGGGCAACTATGGCTACACCTTC. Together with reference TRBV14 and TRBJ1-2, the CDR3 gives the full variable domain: EAGVTQFPSHSVIEKGQTVTLRCDPISGHDNLYWYRRVMGKEIKFLLHFVKESKQDESGMPNNRFLAERTGGTYSTLKVQPAELEDSGVYFCASSPRGRGNYGYTFGSGTRLTVV.